The present T cell receptor beta chain was sequenced within a study of OX40 agonist ivuxolimab in advanced cancers. On the study more broadly: Those enrolled were about 82% male, with a mean age of about 66 years and ages from 23 to 79.

In regard to this clone: Antigen specificity is unknown.

Study-level findings and limits: Relative to CD4+, CD8+ T cells held more expanded clones on average. At 0.1 to 3.0 mg/kg, clonal expansion of CD4+ and CD8+ blood T cells had occurred by week 6.

Method: immunoSEQ multiplex PCR; TCRdb's copy keeps in-frame clones and lacks some. The sample records about 43,000 clones, about 90% being singletons. V was pared by 4 bases and J by 1 base, with 11 bases between. Germline-derived CDR1 and CDR2 are SGHRS and YFSETQ. The CDR3 consists of 14 residues. The sequence was obtained from an adult with an advanced solid tumor such as melanoma, head and neck, liver or kidney cancer. The chain carries TRBV5-1 and TRBJ1-1, with D possibly TRBD1 on 6 matching bases. The sample here was CD4+ or CD8+ T cells sorted from blood, taken in a trial of the OX40 agonist ivuxolimab. CDR3 in amino acids: CASSPGHRNTEAFF. The CDR3 DNA reads as TGCGCCAGCAGCCCGGGACACAGGAACACTGAAGCTTTCTTT.